The source of this TCR beta chain is a study of blood T cell repertoires in COVID-19. In the source study's methods: For nucleated cells, counts were estimated from reference gene primer amplification. The protocol was immunoSEQ multiplex PCR, while the TCRdb copy is restricted to in-frame clones and leaves out a portion. Clone size and the V and J calls come from that table; the DNA yielded D and trimming. The profile covers 73,000 or so clones, with less than 85% appearing a single time and about 20% taken by the ten largest. V gave up 4 bases and J gave up 3 bases; unmatched junction bases: 4. CDR1 is MDHEN, CDR2 SYDVKM, per germline. This CDR3 has 14 amino acids. The table lists this clone with a few counts.

This chain links TRBV28 with TRBJ1-2, with TRBD1 matching 8 bases. What was sequenced was peripheral blood. This sequence originates from a man aged 55 to 70 with acute or convalescent COVID-19. The CDR3 protein is CASSYTGGDYGYTF. The CDR3 nucleotides are TGTGCCAGCAGTTATACAGGGGGTGACTATGGCTACACCTTC.